This T cell receptor (beta chain) was recorded in a study of blood T cell repertoires in COVID-19. J was trimmed by 3 bases and V by 0 bases; bases with no gene match: 17. This CDR3 has 19 amino acids. The germline CDR1 and CDR2 sequences are MNHEY and SVGEGT. Participants were placed into cohorts based on the clinical history they reported. Either two negative PCRs, clearance, or symptom resolution qualified Cohort 3 donors as recovered. The data were produced by immunoSEQ multiplex PCR, yet TCRdb's version contains in-frame clones alone and is incomplete. This sample carries under 250,000 clones, approximately 80% of them seen once, and the ten largest clones take 1.5% to 2%.

This chain links TRBV6-2 or TRBV6-3 with TRBJ2-7, with 7 bases lining up with TRBD1. This TCR came from a man aged 55 to 70 who had recovered from COVID-19. The sample taken for sequencing was PBMCs or T cells enriched from blood (not recorded which). The CDR3 reads CASSYSLLWDRRLFYEQYF. The CDR3 DNA follows: TGTGCCAGCAGTTACTCGCTCTTGTGGGACAGAAGGCTGTTCTACGAGCAGTACTTC.